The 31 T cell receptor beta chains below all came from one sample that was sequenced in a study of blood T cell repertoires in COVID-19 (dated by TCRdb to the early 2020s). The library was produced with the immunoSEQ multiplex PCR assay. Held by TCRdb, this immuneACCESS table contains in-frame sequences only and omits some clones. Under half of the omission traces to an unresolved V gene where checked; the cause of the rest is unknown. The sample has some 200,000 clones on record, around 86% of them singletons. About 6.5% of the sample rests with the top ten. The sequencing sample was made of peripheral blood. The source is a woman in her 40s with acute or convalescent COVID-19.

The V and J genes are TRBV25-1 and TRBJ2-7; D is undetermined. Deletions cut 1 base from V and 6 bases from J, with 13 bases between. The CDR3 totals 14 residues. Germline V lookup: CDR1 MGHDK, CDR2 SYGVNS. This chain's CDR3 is CASSESLIGREQYF. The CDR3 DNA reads TGTGCCAGCAGTGAATCTCTTATCGGTCGCGAGCAGTACTTC.

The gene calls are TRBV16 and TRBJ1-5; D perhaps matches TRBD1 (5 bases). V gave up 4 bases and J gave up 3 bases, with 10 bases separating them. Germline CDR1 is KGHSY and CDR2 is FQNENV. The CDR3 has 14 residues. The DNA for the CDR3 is TGTGCCAGCAGCCCCCCAGGGTACAATCAGCCCCAGCATTTT. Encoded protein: CASSPPGYNQPQHF.

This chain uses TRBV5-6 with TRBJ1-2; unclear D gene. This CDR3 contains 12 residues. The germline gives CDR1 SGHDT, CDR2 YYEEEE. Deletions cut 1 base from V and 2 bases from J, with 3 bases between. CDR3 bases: TGTGCCAGCAGCTTGCTAAACTATGGCTACACCTTC. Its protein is CASSLLNYGYTF.

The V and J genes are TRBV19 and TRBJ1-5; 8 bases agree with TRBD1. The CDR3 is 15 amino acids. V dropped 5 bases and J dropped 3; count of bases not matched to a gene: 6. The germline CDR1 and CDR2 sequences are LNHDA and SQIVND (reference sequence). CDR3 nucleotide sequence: TGTGCCAGTAGTCCCACAGGGGGGATCAATCAGCCCCAGCATTTT. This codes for CASSPTGGINQPQHF.

CDR3 sequence (DNA): TGTGCCAGCATCCTCACGGGAGGGACTGAAGCTTTCTTT. It encodes CASILTGGTEAFF. The gene calls are TRBV12-3 or TRBV12-4 and TRBJ1-1; D uncertain. The CDR3 spans 13 residues. V was shortened by 7 bases and J by 5 bases, with 14 bases between the two germline ends.

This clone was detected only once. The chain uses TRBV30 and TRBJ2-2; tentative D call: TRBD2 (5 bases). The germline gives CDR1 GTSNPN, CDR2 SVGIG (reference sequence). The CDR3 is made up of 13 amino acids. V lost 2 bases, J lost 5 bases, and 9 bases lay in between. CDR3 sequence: CAWSTTGTGELFF. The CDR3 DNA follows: TGTGCCTGGAGTACTACGGGGACCGGGGAGCTGTTTTTT.

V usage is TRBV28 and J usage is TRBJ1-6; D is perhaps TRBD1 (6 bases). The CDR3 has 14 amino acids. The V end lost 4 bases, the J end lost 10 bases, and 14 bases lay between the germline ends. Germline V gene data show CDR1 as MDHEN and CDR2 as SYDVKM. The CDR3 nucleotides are TGTGCCAGCAGTTACCCCCTACAGGGATCACCCCTCCACTTT. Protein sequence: CASSYPLQGSPLHF.

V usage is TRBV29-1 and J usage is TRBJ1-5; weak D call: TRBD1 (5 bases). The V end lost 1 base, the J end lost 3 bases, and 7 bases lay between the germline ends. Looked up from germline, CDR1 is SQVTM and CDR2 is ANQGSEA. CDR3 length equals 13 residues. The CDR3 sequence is CSVEAGANQPQHF. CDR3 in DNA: TGCAGCGTTGAAGCTGGGGCCAATCAGCCCCAGCATTTT.

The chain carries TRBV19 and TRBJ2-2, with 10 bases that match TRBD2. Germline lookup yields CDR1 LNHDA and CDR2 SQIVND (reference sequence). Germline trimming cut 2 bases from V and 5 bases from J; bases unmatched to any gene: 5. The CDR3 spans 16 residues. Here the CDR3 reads CASSILSSGSTGELFF. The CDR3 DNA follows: TGTGCCAGTAGTATATTGTCTAGCGGGAGTACCGGGGAGCTGTTTTTT.

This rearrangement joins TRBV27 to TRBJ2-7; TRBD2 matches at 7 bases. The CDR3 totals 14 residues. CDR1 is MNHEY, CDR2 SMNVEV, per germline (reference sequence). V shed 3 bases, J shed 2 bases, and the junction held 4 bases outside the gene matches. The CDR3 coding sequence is TGTGCCAGCAGTTTCGGGGGGACCACCTACGAGCAGTACTTC. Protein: CASSFGGTTYEQYF.

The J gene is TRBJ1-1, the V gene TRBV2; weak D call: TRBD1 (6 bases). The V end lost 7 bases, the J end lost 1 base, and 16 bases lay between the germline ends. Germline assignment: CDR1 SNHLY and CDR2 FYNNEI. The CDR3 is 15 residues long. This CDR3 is CASKVDLDRNTEAFF. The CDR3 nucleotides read TGTGCCAGCAAGGTCGACTTGGACAGGAACACTGAAGCTTTCTTT.

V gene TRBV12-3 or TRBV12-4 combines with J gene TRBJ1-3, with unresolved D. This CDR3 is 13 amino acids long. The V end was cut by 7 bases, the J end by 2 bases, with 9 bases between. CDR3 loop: CASKALAGNTIYF. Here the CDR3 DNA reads TGTGCCAGCAAAGCCCTTGCTGGAAACACCATATATTTT.

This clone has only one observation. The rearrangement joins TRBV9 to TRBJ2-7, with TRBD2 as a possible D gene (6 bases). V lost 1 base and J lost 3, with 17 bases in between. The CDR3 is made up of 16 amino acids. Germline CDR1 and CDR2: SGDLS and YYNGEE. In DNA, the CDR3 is TGTGCCAGCAGCGTACCCCCCCTAGCGATTCACTACGAGCAGTACTTC. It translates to CASSVPPLAIHYEQYF. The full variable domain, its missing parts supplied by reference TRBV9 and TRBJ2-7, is DSGVTQTPKHLITATGQRVTLRCSPRSGDLSVYWYQQSLDQGLQFLIQYYNGEERAKGNILERFSAQQFPDLHSELNLSSLELGDSALYFCASSVPPLAIHYEQYFGPGTRLTVT.

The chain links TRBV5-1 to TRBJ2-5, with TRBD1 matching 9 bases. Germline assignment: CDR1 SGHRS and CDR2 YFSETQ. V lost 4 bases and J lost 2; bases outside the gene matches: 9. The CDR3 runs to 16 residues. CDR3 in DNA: TGCGCCAGCAGCCCTCTGGTCGGACAGGGGCAAGAGACCCAGTACTTC. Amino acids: CASSPLVGQGQETQYF. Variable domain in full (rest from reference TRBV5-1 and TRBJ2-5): KAGVTQTPRYLIKTRGQQVTLSCSPISGHRSVSWYQQTPGQGLQFLFEYFSETQRNKGNFPGRFSGRQFSNSRSEMNVSTLELGDSALYLCASSPLVGQGQETQYFGPGTRLLVL.

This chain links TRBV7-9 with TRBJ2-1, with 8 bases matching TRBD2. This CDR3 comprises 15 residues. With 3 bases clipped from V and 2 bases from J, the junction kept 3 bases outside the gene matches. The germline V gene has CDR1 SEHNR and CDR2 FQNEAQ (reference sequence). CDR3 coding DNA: TGTGCCAGCAGCTTTTTCGGGGGGGCCTACAATGAGCAGTTCTTC. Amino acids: CASSFFGGAYNEQFF.

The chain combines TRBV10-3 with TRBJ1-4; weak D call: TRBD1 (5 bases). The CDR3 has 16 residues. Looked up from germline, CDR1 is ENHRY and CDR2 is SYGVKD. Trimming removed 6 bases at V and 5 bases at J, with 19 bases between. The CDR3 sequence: CAISHPGAPLNEKLFF. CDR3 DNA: TGTGCCATCAGCCACCCTGGGGCGCCCCTCAATGAAAAACTGTTTTTT.

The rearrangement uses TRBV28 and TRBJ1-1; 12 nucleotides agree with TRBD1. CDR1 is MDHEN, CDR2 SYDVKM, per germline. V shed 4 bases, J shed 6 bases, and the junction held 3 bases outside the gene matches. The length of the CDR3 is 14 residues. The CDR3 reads CASSWGQGASEAFF. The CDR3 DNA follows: TGTGCCAGCAGTTGGGGACAGGGGGCCTCTGAAGCTTTCTTT.

Written as DNA, the CDR3 is TGCGCCAGCAGCTTGGGACATTCTGGTGGAAACACCATATATTTT. The encoded protein is CASSLGHSGGNTIYF. The chain is built from TRBV5-1 and TRBJ1-3; D is undetermined. Trimming left V 0 bases short and J 3 bases short, with 10 bases between. CDR1 SGHRS and CDR2 YFSETQ come from the germline V gene. The CDR3 has 15 residues.

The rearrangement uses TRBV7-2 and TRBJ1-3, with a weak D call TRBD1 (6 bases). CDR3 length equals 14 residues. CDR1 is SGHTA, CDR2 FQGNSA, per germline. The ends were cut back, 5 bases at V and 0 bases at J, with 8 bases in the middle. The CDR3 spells CASSPGVSGNTIYF. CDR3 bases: TGTGCCAGCAGCCCAGGGGTCTCTGGAAACACCATATATTTT. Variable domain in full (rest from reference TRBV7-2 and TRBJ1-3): GAGVSQSPSNKVTEKGKDVELRCDPISGHTALYWYRQSLGQGLEFLIYFQGNSAPDKSGLPSDRFSAERTGGSVSTLTIQRTQQEDSAVYLCASSPGVSGNTIYFGEGSWLTVV.

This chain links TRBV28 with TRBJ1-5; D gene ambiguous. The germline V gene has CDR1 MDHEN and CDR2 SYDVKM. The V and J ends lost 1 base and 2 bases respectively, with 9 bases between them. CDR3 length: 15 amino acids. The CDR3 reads CASSLSGGGNQPQHF. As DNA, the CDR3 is TGTGCCAGCAGTTTATCGGGAGGAGGCAATCAGCCCCAGCATTTT.

The CDR3 reads CAWSGLRGGVDRTDTQYF. The CDR3 nucleotides read TGTGCCTGGAGTGGTTTGCGGGGGGGTGTAGACCGCACAGATACGCAGTATTTT. J is TRBJ2-3 and V is TRBV30; 9 nucleotides line up with TRBD2. Germline CDR1 GTSNPN, CDR2 SVGIG (reference sequence). The CDR3 runs to 18 residues. V dropped 1 base and J dropped 1; count of bases not matched to a gene: 12.

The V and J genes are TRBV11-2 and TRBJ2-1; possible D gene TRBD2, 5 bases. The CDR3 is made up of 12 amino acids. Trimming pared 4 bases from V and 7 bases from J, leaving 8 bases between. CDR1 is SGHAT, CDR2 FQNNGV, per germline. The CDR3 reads CASSWTSNEQFF. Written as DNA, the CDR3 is TGTGCCAGCAGCTGGACTTCAAATGAGCAGTTCTTC.

CDR3 amino acids: CATSESGQGTYGYTF. Written as DNA, the CDR3 is TGTGCCACCAGTGAGTCGGGACAGGGAACCTATGGCTACACCTTC. This chain uses TRBV24-1 with TRBJ1-2; 9 bases fit TRBD1. The CDR3 contains 15 residues. V dropped 4 bases and J dropped 4; count of bases not matched to a gene: 6. CDR1 is KGHDR, CDR2 SFDVKD, per germline.

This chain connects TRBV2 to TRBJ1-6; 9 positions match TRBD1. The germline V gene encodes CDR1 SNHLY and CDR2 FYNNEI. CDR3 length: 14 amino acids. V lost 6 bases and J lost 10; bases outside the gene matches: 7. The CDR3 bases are TGTGCCAGCAGCCGGGACAGGGCCCAATCACCCCTCCACTTT. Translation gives CASSRDRAQSPLHF.

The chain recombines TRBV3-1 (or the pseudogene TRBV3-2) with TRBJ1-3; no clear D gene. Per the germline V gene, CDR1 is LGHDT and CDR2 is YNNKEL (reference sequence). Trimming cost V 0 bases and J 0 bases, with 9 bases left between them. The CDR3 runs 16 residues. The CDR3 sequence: CASSQEGESSGNTIYF. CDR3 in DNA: TGTGCCAGCAGCCAAGAGGGAGAAAGCTCTGGAAACACCATATATTTT.

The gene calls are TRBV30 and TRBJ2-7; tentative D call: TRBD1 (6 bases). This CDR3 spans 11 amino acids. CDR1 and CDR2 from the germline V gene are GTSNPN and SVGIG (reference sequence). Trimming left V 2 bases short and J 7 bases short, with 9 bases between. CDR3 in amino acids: CAWSSQGEQYF. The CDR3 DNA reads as TGTGCCTGGAGTTCACAGGGTGAGCAGTACTTC.

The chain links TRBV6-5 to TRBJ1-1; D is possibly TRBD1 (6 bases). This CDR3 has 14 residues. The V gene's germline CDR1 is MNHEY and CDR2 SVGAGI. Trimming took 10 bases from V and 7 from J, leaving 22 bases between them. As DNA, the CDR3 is TGTGCCAACAAGGAACAGGGAAACGGGGATGAAGCTTTCTTT. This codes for CANKEQGNGDEAFF.

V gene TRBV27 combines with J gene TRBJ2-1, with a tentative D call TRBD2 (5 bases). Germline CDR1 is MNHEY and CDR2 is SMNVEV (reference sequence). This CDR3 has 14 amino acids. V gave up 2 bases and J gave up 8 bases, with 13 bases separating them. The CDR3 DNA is TGTGCCAGCAGTTTACGGGGATTGGTGGATGAGCAGTTCTTC. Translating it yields CASSLRGLVDEQFF.

DNA of the CDR3: TGCGCCAGCACCCAGGTGGCTGGCACAGATACGCAGTATTTT. Translated: CASTQVAGTDTQYF. The rearrangement joins TRBV5-1 to TRBJ2-3, with D unclear. CDR3 length equals 14 residues. Germline CDR1 SGHRS, CDR2 YFSETQ. V was clipped by 6 bases and J by 1 base, with 12 bases between them. The variable domain in full, completed from reference TRBV5-1 and TRBJ2-3, reads KAGVTQTPRYLIKTRGQQVTLSCSPISGHRSVSWYQQTPGQGLQFLFEYFSETQRNKGNFPGRFSGRQFSNSRSEMNVSTLELGDSALYLCASTQVAGTDTQYFGPGTRLTVL.

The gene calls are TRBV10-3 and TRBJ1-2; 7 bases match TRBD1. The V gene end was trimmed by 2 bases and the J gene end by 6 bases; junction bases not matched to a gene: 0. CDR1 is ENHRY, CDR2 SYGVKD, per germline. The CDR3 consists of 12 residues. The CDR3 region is CAISETGDGYTF. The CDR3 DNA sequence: TGTGCCATCAGTGAGACAGGGGATGGCTACACCTTC.

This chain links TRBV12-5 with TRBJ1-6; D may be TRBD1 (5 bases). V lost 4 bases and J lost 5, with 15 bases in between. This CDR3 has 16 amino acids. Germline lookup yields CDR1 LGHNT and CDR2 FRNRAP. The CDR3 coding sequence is TGTGCTAGTGGTTCGGTACAGGAGAGCAATAATTCACCCCTCCACTTT. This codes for CASGSVQESNNSPLHF.